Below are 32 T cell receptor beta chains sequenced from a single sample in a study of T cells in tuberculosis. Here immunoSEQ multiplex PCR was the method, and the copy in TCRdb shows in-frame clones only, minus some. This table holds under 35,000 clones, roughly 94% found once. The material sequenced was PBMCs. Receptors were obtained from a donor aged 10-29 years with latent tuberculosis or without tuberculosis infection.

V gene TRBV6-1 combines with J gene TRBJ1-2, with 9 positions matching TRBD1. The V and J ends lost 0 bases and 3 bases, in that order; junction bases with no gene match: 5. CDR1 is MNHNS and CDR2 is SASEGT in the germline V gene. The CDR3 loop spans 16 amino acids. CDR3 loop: CASSEAHDRGDYGYTF. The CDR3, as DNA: TGTGCCAGCAGTGAAGCGCATGACAGGGGGGACTATGGCTACACCTTC.

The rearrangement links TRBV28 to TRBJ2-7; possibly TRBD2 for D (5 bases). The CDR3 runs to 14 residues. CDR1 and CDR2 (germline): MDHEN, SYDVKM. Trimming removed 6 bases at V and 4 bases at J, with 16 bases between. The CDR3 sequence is CASSHTLGVYEQYF. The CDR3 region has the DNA TGTGCCAGCAGCCATACATTGGGAGTATACGAGCAGTACTTC.

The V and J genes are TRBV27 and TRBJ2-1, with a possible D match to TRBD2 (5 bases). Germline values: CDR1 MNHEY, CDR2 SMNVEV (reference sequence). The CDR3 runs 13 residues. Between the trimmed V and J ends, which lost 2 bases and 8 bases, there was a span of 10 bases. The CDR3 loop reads CASSLGSVHEQFF. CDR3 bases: TGTGCCAGCAGTTTAGGTAGCGTACATGAGCAGTTCTTC.

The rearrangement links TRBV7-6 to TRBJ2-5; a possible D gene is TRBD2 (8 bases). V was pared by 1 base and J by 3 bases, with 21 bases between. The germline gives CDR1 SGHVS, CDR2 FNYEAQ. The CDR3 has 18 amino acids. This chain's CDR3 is CASSLVDGRARGEETQYF. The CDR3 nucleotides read TGTGCCAGCAGCTTAGTAGACGGGAGGGCCAGGGGGGAAGAGACCCAGTACTTC.

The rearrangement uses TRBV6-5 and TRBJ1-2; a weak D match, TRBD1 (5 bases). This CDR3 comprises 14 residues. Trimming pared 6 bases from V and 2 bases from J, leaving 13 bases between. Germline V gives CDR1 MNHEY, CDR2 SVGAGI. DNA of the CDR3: TGTGCCAGCAGCCCTGGAGGGGAGAACTATGGCTACACCTTC. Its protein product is CASSPGGENYGYTF.

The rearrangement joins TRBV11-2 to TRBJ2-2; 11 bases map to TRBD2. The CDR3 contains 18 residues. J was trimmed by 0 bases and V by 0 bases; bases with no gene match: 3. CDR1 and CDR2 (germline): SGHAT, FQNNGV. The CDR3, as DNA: TGTGCCAGCAGCTTAGACCCGGGACTAGCGGCGAACACCGGGGAGCTGTTTTTT. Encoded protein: CASSLDPGLAANTGELFF.

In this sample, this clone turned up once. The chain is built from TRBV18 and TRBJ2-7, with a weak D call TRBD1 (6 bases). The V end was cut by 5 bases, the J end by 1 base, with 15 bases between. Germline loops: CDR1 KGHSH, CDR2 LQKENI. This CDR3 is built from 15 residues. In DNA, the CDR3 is TGTGCCAGCTCAAAATCGACAGGTGTGTCCTACGAGCAGTACTTC. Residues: CASSKSTGVSYEQYF.

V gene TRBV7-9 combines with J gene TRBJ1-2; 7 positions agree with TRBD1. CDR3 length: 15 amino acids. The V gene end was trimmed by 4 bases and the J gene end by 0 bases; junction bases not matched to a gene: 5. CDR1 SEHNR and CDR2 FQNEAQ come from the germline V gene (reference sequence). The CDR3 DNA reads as TGTGCCAGCAGCTCTAACAGGGGAGCTAACTATGGCTACACCTTC. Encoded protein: CASSSNRGANYGYTF.

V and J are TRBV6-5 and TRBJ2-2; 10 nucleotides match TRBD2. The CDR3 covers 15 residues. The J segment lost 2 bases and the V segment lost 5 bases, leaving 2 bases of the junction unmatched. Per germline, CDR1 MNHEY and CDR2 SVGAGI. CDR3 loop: CASSQLAGNTGELFF. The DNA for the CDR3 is TGTGCCAGCAGTCAACTAGCGGGAAACACCGGGGAGCTGTTTTTT.

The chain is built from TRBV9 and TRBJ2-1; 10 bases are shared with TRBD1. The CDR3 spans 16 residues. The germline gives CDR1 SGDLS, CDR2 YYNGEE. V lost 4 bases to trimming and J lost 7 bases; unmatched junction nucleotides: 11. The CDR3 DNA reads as TGTGCCAGCAGCCGGCGACGAGGGACAGGGGATAATGAGCAGTTCTTC. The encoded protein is CASSRRRGTGDNEQFF.

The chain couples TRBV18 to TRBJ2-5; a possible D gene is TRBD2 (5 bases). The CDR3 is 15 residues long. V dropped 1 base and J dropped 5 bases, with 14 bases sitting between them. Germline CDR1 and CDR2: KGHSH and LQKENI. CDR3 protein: CASSPLRDTGETQYF. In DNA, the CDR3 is TGTGCCAGCTCACCACTTCGGGATACGGGGGAGACCCAGTACTTC.

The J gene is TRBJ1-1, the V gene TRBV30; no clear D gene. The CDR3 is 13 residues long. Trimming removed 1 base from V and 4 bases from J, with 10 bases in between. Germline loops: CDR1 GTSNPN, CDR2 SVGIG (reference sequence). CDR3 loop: CAWSGGLITEAFF. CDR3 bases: TGTGCCTGGAGTGGAGGGTTAATCACTGAAGCTTTCTTT.

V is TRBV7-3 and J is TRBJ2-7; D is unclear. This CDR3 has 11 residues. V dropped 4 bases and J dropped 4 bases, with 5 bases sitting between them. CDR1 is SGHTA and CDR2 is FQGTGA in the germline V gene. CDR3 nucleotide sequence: TGTGCCAGCAGCTCCAAATACGAGCAGTACTTC. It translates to CASSSKYEQYF.

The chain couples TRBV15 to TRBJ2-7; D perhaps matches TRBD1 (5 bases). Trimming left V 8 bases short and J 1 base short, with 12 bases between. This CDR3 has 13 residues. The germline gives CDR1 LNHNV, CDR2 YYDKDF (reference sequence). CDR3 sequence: CATLGQGSYEQYF. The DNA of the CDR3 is TGTGCCACCTTGGGGCAGGGTTCCTACGAGCAGTACTTC.

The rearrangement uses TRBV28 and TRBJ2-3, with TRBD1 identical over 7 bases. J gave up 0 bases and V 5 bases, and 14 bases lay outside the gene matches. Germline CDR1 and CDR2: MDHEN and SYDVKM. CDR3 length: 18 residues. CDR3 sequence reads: CASSTPQGPFSSTDTQYF. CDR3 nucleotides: TGTGCCAGCAGTACCCCACAGGGGCCCTTTTCTAGCACAGATACGCAGTATTTT. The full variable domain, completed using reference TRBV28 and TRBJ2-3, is DVKVTQSSRYLVKRTGEKVFLECVQDMDHENMFWYRQDPGLGLRLIYFSYDVKMKEKGDIPEGYSVSREKKERFSLILESASTNQTSMYLCASSTPQGPFSSTDTQYFGPGTRLTVL.

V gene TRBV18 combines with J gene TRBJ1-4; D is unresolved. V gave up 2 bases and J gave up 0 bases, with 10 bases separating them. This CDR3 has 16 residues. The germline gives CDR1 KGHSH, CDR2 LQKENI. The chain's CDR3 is CASSPTGSPTNEKLFF. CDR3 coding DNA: TGTGCCAGCTCACCAACCGGGTCTCCAACTAATGAAAAACTGTTTTTT.

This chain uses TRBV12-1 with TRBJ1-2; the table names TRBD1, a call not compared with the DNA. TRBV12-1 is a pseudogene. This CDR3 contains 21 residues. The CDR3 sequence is CASSFADRGDDVTYPLCGYTF. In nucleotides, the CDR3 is TGTGCCAGCAGCTTTGCCGACAGGGGGGATGATGTCACCTACCCCCTCTGTGGCTACACCTTC.

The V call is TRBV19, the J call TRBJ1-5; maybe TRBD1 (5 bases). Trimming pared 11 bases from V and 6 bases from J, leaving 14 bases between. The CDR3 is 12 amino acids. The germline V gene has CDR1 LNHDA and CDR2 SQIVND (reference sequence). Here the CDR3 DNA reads TGTGCCGCGGGGCCACTTGGTCAGCCCCAGCATTTT. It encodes CAAGPLGQPQHF. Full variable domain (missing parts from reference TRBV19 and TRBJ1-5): DGGITQSPKYLFRKEGQNVTLSCEQNLNHDAMYWYRQDPGQGLRLIYYSQIVNDFQKGDIAEGYSVSREKKESFPLTVTSAQKNPTAFYLCAAGPLGQPQHFGDGTRLSIL.

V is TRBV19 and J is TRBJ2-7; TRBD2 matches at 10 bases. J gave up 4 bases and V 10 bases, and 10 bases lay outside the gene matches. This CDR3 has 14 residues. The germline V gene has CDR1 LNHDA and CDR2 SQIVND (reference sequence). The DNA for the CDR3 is TGTGCCATATCTCGGGCTAGCGGGAGATACGAGCAGTACTTC. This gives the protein CAISRASGRYEQYF. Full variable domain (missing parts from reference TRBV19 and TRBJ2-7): DGGITQSPKYLFRKEGQNVTLSCEQNLNHDAMYWYRQDPGQGLRLIYYSQIVNDFQKGDIAEGYSVSREKKESFPLTVTSAQKNPTAFYLCAISRASGRYEQYFGPGTRLTVT.

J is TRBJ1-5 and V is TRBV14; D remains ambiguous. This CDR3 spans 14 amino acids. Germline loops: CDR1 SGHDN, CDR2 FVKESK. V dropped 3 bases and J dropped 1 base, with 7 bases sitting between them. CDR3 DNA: TGTGCCAGCAGCCAGGGAGAGAGCAATCAGCCCCAGCATTTT. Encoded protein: CASSQGESNQPQHF.

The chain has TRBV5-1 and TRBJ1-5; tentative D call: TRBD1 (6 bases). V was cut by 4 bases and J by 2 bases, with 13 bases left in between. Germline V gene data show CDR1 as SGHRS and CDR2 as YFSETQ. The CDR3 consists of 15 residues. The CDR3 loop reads CASSEQGSGNQPQHF. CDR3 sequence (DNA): TGCGCCAGCAGCGAACAGGGTTCGGGCAATCAGCCCCAGCATTTT.

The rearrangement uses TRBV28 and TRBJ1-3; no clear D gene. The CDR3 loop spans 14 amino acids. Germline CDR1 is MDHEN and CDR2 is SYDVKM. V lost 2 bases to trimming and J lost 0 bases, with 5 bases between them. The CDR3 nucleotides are TGTGCCAGCAGTTTACCGAGCTCTGGAAACACCATATATTTT. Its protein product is CASSLPSSGNTIYF.

This CDR3 is CASSLDRRFREASTDTQYF. CDR3 DNA: TGTGCCAGCAGCTTAGATCGACGGTTCCGGGAAGCAAGCACAGATACGCAGTATTTT. The rearrangement links TRBV11-2 to TRBJ2-3; weak D call: TRBD2 (5 bases). This CDR3 comprises 19 residues. V lost 0 bases and J lost 0, with 19 bases in between. Per the germline V gene, CDR1 is SGHAT and CDR2 is FQNNGV.

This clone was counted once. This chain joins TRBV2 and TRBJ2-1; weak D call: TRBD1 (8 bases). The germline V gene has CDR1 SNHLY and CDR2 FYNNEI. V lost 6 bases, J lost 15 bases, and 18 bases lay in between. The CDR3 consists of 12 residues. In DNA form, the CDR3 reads TGTGCCAGCAGCCCCGGGAGGACAGGGTCGTTCTTC. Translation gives CASSPGRTGSFF. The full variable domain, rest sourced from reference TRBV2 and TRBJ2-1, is EPEVTQTPSHQVTQMGQEVILRCVPISNHLYFYWYRQILGQKVEFLVSFYNNEISEKSEIFDDQFSVERPDGSNFTLKIRSTKLEDSAMYFCASSPGRTGSFFGPGTRLTVL.

The CDR3 region has the DNA TGTGCCAGTAGTATAGGGGGGCTCAAGAACACTGAAGCTTTCTTT. This sequence encodes CASSIGGLKNTEAFF. The chain is built from TRBV19 and TRBJ1-1, with D tentatively TRBD1 (6 bases). The V end lost 1 base, the J end lost 1 base, and 10 bases lay between the germline ends. CDR3 length: 15 amino acids. Germline values: CDR1 LNHDA, CDR2 SQIVND (reference sequence).

The CDR3 sequence: CASSLQSDRGLYGYTF. Here the CDR3 DNA reads TGCGCCAGCAGCTTGCAATCGGACAGGGGACTCTATGGCTACACCTTC. The chain has TRBV5-1 and TRBJ1-2; TRBD1 matches 9 bases. Germline lookup yields CDR1 SGHRS and CDR2 YFSETQ. The CDR3 consists of 16 residues. V shed 1 base and J 4 bases; nucleotides not matched to a gene: 8.

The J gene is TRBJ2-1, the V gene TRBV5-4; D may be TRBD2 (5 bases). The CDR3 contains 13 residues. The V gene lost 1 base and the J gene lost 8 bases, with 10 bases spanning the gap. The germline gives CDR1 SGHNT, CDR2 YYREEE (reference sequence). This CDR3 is CASSLTRVHEQFF. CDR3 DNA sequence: TGTGCCAGCAGCTTGACGCGGGTCCATGAGCAGTTCTTC. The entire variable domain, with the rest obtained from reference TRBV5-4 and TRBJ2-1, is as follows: ETGVTQSPTHLIKTRGQQVTLRCSSQSGHNTVSWYQQALGQGPQFIFQYYREEENGRGNFPPRFSGLQFPNYSSELNVNALELDDSALYLCASSLTRVHEQFFGPGTRLTVL.

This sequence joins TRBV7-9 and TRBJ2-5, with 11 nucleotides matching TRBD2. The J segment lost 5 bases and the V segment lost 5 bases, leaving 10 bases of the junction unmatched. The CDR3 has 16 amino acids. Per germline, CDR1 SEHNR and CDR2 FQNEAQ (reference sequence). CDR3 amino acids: CASSPEIAGGLETQYF. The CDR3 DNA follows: TGTGCCAGCAGCCCCGAAATAGCGGGAGGGCTGGAGACCCAGTACTTC.

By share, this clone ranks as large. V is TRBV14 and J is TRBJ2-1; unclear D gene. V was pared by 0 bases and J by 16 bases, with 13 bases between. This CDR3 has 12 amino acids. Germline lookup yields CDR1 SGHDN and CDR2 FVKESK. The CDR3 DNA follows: TGTGCCAGCAGCCAAGATAGAGGCGGCTGCTTCTTC. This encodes CASSQDRGGCFF.

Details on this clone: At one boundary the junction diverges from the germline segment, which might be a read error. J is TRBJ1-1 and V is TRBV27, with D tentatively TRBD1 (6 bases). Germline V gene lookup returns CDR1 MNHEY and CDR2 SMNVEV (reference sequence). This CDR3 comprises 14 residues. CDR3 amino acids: CASRIHTGNPEAFF. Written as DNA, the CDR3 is TGTGCCAGCAGGATACATACAGGGAACCCTGAAGCTTTCTTT.

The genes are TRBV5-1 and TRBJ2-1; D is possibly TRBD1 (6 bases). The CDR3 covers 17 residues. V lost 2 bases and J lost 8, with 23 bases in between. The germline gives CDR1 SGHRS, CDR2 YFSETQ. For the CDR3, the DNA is TGCGCCAGCAGCTTAAATCCCCCGGGACAACCAACCGATGAGCAGTTCTTC. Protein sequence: CASSLNPPGQPTDEQFF.

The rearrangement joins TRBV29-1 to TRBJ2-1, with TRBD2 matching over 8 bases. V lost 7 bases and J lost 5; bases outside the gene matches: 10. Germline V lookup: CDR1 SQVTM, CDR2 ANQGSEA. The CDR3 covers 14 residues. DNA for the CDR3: TGCAGCGCCGAGGGGACTAGGGAAAACAATGAGCAGTTCTTC. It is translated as CSAEGTRENNEQFF.